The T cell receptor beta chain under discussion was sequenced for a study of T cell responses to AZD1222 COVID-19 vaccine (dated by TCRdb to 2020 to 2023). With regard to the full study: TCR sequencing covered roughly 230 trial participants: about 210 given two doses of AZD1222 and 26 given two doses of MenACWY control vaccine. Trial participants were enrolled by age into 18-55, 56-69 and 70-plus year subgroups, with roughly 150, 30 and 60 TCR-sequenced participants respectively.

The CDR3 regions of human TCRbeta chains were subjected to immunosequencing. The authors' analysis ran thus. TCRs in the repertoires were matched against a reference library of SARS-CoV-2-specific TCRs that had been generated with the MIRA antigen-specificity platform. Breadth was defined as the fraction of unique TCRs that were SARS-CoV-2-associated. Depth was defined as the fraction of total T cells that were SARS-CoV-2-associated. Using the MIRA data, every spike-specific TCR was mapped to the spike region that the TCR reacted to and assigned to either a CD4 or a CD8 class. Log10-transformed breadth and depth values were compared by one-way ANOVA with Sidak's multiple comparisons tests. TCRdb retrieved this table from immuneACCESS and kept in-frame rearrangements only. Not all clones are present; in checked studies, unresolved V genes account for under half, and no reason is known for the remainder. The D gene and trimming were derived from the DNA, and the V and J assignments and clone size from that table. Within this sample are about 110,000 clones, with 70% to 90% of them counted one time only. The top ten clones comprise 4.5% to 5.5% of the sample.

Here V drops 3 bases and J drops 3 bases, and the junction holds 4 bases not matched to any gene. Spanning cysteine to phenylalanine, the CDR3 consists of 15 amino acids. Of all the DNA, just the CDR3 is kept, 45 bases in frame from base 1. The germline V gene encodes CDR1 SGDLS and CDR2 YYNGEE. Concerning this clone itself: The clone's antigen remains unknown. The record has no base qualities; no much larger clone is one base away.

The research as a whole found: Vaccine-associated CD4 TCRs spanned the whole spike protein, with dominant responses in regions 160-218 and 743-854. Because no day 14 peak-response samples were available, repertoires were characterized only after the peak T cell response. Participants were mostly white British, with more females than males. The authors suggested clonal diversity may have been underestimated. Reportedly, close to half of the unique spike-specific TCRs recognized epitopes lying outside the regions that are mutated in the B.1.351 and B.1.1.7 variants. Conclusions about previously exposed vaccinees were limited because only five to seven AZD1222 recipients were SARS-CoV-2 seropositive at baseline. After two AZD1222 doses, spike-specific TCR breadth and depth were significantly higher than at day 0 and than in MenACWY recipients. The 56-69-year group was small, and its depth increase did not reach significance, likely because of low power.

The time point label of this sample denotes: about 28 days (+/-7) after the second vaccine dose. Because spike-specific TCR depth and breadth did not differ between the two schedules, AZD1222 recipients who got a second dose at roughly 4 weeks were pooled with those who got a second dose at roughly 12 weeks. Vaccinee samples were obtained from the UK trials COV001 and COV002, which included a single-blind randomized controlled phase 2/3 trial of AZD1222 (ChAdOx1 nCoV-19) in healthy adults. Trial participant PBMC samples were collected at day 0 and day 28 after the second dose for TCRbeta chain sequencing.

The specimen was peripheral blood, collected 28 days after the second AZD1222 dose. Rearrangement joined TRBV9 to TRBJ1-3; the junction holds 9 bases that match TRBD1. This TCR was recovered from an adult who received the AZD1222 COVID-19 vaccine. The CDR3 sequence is CASSAGQGNGNTIYF. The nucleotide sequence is TGTGCCAGCAGCGCGGGACAGGGCAATGGAAACACCATATATTTT. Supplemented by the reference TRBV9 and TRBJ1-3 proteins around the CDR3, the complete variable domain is DSGVTQTPKHLITATGQRVTLRCSPRSGDLSVYWYQQSLDQGLQFLIQYYNGEERAKGNILERFSAQQFPDLHSELNLSSLELGDSALYFCASSAGQGNGNTIYFGEGSWLTVV.